This T cell receptor (beta chain) was obtained from a study of blood T cell repertoires in COVID-19. Repertoires were generated with immunoSEQ multiplex PCR, while TCRdb's copy carries only in-frame clones and drops some. This table holds thousands of clones, 80% to 90% found once. This CDR3 has 15 residues. J gave up 0 bases and V 5 bases, and 5 bases lay outside the gene matches. Looked up from germline, CDR1 is PRHDT and CDR2 is FYEKMQ (reference sequence). The clonotype originates from a human donor in a cohort sampled during active COVID-19. The rearrangement uses TRBV13 and TRBJ2-3, with TRBD1 matching 7 bases. What was sequenced was peripheral blood. The DNA of the CDR3 is TGTGCCAGCAGCGCTAGGGACAGCAGCACAGATACGCAGTATTTT. Protein product: CASSARDSSTDTQYF.